These T cell receptor beta chains were read from a single sample in a study of neurological immune-mediated disorders. A single record per CDR3 protein comes from TCRdb applying MiXCR to the 5' RACE reads. This sample yields 45,000 to 50,000 distinct CDR3 sequences, of which approximately 2.8% are seen a single time; over 12% belongs to the top ten. The sample comprised PBMCs. The receptors derive from a woman between 50 and 59 years old with multiple sclerosis. Both conserved end residues are part of each CDR3. A D gene is named only where the DNA matches it firmly. Clone sizes are given selectively: once, few, many, or a class where the clone is expanded.

many,TRBV12-3/TRBV12-4,NA,15,TRBJ2-1,CASTGDSGAYNEQFF,TGTGCCAGCACTGGGGACTCGGGGGCGTACAATGAGCAGTTCTTC
many,TRBV6-1,NA,14,TRBJ2-5,CASSITQGGETQYF,TGTGCCAGCAGTATTACCCAGGGAGGAGAGACCCAGTACTTC
many,TRBV20-1,NA,14,TRBJ2-7,CSARDQGRAKEQYF,TGCAGTGCTAGAGATCAGGGGAGGGCCAAAGAGCAGTACTTC
many,TRBV28,NA,13,TRBJ2-2,CASSFLYTGELFF,TGTGCCAGCAGTTTTCTTTACACCGGGGAGCTGTTTTTT
many,TRBV5-5,NA,15,TRBJ2-3,CASSLELASTDTQYF,TGTGCCAGCAGCTTGGAACTAGCCTCCACAGATACGCAGTATTTT
many,TRBV7-6,TRBD1,16,TRBJ1-2,CASSLEDREVNYGYTF,TGTGCCAGCAGCCTAGAGGACAGGGAAGTTAACTATGGCTACACCTTC
many,TRBV7-9,NA,11,TRBJ2-1,CASSPYNEQFF,TGTGCCAGCAGCCCTTACAATGAGCAGTTCTTC
many,TRBV11-1,TRBD1,13,TRBJ2-1,CASSRWRDREQFF,TGTGCCAGCAGCCGATGGCGGGACAGGGAGCAGTTCTTC
many,TRBV5-1,TRBD1,14,TRBJ1-2,CASSFIGGNYGYTF,TGCGCCAGCAGCTTCATAGGGGGCAACTATGGCTACACCTTC
many,TRBV2,NA,16,TRBJ2-5,CASYPMVGRQQETQYF,TGTGCCAGCTACCCGATGGTAGGCCGGCAACAAGAGACCCAGTACTTC
many,TRBV20-1,TRBD1,15,TRBJ1-2,CRVTAGGAFDYGYTF,TGCAGGGTTACCGCAGGGGGCGCGTTTGACTATGGCTACACCTTC
many,TRBV7-9,TRBD2,17,TRBJ2-5,CASSLAAGAPFGETQYF,TGTGCCAGCAGCTTAGCCGCGGGAGCCCCCTTTGGTGAGACCCAGTACTTC
many,TRBV15,NA,14,TRBJ2-1,CATSRDTRGGEQFF,TGTGCCACCAGCAGAGATACCAGGGGAGGTGAGCAGTTCTTC
many,TRBV2,NA,13,TRBJ1-2,CASRAGTEYGYTF,TGTGCCAGCAGAGCCGGGACGGAGTATGGCTACACCTTC
many,TRBV5-1,NA,14,TRBJ1-2,CASSLGQFNYGYTF,TGCGCCAGCAGCTTGGGACAGTTTAACTATGGCTACACCTTC
many,TRBV24-1,TRBD1,15,TRBJ2-1,CATSDDRDSPYEQFF,TGTGCCACCAGTGATGACCGGGACAGTCCTTATGAGCAGTTCTTC
many,TRBV4-2,NA,17,TRBJ1-4,CASSLWDGDQFGEKLFF,TGTGCCAGCAGCCTTTGGGACGGCGACCAGTTTGGGGAAAAACTGTTTTTT
many,TRBV5-1,TRBD1,15,TRBJ1-4,CASSLRGQGFRELFF,TGCGCCAGCAGCTTGAGGGGACAGGGTTTTCGCGAACTGTTTTTT
many,TRBV20-1,TRBD1,11,TRBJ1-2,CSARQGTGYTF,TGCAGTGCAAGACAGGGGACTGGCTACACCTTC
many,TRBV20-1,NA,15,TRBJ2-5,CSAINRRSGAETQYF,TGCAGTGCTATTAACCGTAGGTCCGGGGCAGAGACCCAGTACTTC
once,TRBV11-2,TRBD1,13,TRBJ1-2,CASSPDRGIWRTF,TGTGCCAGCAGTCCGGACAGGGGGATTTGGAGAACCTTC
many,TRBV20-1,NA,13,TRBJ2-5,CSASPRPQETQYF,TGCAGTGCTAGCCCCCGCCCCCAAGAGACCCAGTACTTC
many,TRBV18,NA,14,TRBJ2-5,CASSPPSYRETQYF,TGTGCCAGCTCACCACCGTCCTATCGGGAGACCCAGTACTTC
many,TRBV2,NA,16,TRBJ2-5,CASSEALPYVRQTQYF,TGTGCCAGCAGTGAAGCGCTTCCCTACGTCCGGCAGACCCAGTACTTC
many,TRBV20-1,TRBD1,13,TRBJ2-7,CSARDQGDYEQYF,TGCAGTGCTAGAGATCAGGGGGACTACGAGCAGTACTTC
once,TRBV5-1,NA,16,TRBJ2-7,CASSLGLSGTIEAQYF,TGCGCCAGCAGCTTGGGCCTTAGCGGTACTATCGAAGCGCAGTACTTC
many,TRBV21-1,NA,16,TRBJ2-6,CASSKGGPSGANVLTF,TGTGCCAGCAGCAAGGGCGGCCCCTCTGGGGCCAACGTCCTGACTTTC
many,TRBV7-8,TRBD1,16,TRBJ1-1,CASSSTGVVLNTEAFF,TGTGCCAGCAGCTCAACAGGGGTGGTCCTGAACACTGAAGCTTTCTTT
many,TRBV7-9,TRBD2,16,TRBJ2-2,CASSSSGLAITGELFF,TGTGCCAGCAGCTCCTCGGGACTAGCAATTACCGGGGAGCTGTTTTTT
many,TRBV9,TRBD1,17,TRBJ1-4,CASSVGEPGQRNEKLFF,TGTGCCAGCAGCGTGGGAGAGCCGGGACAGAGAAATGAAAAACTGTTTTTT
many,TRBV11-2,NA,15,TRBJ1-2,CASSPTPRHNYGYTF,TGTGCCAGCAGCCCCACTCCCAGACATAACTATGGCTACACCTTC
many,TRBV7-2,TRBD1,14,TRBJ2-3,CASSLEGATDTQYF,TGTGCCAGCAGCTTAGAGGGGGCCACAGATACGCAGTATTTT
few,TRBV2,NA,12,TRBJ2-7,CASAGSSYEQYF,TGTGCCAGCGCGGGAAGCTCCTACGAGCAGTACTTC
many,TRBV20-1,NA,14,TRBJ2-5,CSASKTGSPETQYF,TGCAGTGCAAGTAAAACAGGGTCCCCAGAGACCCAGTACTTC
NA,TRBV9,NA,15,TRBJ1-1,CVSSVAGAMNTEAFF,TGTGTCAGCAGCGTAGCGGGGGCGATGAACACTGAAGCTTTCTTT
many,TRBV5-1,TRBD1,17,TRBJ2-2,CASSLNPTGGYSGELFF,TGCGCCAGCAGCCTTAATCCGACAGGGGGCTATTCCGGGGAGCTGTTTTTT